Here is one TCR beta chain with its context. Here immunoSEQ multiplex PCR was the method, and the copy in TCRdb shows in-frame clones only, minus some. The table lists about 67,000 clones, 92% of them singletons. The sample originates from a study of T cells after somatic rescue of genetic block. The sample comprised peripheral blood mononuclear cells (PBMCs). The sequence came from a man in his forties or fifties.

The CDR3 loop reads CASSLEGQGRGYTF. CDR3 nucleotide sequence: TGCGCCAGCAGCTTGGAGGGGCAGGGTAGAGGCTACACCTTC. V is TRBV5-1 and J is TRBJ1-2; D is possibly TRBD1 (5 bases). CDR1 and CDR2 from the germline V gene are SGHRS and YFSETQ. V lost 0 bases, J lost 8 bases, and 14 bases lay in between. This CDR3 is 14 amino acids long.